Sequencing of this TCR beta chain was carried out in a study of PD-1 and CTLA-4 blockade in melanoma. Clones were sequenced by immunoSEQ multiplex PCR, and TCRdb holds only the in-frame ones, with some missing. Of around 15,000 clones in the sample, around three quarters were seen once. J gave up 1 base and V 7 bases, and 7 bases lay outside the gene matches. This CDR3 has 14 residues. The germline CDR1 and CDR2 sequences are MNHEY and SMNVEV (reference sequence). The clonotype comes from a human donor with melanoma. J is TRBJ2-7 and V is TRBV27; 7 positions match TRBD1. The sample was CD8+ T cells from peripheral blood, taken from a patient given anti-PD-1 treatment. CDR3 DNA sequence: TGTGCCAGCATGGATCTGGGACAGTCCTACGAGCAGTACTTC. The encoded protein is CASMDLGQSYEQYF.